The 21 T cell receptor beta chains below were found in one sample sequenced in a study of T-cell memory formation after mild COVID-19. Each CDR3 protein is one row after TCRdb ran MiXCR on the 5' RACE reads. The data contain around 210,000 distinct CDR3 sequences, around 9.1% of them singletons. Sequencing input: PBMCs or a T cell subset sorted from them (not recorded which). The receptors originated from a man aged 18 to 29 who had mild COVID-19 (a few samples of this study predate the infection). Cell type and time point are not known.

This clonotype occurred a few times. This chain uses TRBV24-1 with TRBJ1-1; D perhaps matches TRBD1 (5 bases). V dropped 12 bases and J dropped 0 bases, with 13 bases sitting between them. CDR3 length: 13 residues. Germline values: CDR1 KGHDR, CDR2 SFDVKD. CDR3 sequence: CAVGGRMNTEAFF. The CDR3 coding sequence is TGTGCCGTTGGGGGGAGGATGAACACTGAAGCTTTCTTT.

This chain links TRBV4-1 with TRBJ2-1; D could derive from TRBD1 or TRBD2 (5 bases each). CDR3 length: 15 amino acids. Germline values: CDR1 MGHRA, CDR2 YSYEKL. The germline V and J ends were trimmed by 4 bases and 0 bases, with 10 bases remaining between them. The CDR3 sequence is CASSPAGASYNEQFF. CDR3 in DNA: TGCGCCAGCAGCCCAGCCGGGGCCTCCTACAATGAGCAGTTCTTC.

This clonotype has ten or more counts. The gene calls are TRBV5-6 and TRBJ2-7, with D hard to call. The germline V gene encodes CDR1 SGHDT and CDR2 YYEEEE. This CDR3 region has 14 residues. The V end was cut by 4 bases, the J end by 3 bases, with 14 bases between. The CDR3 here is CASSNPTRIYEQYV. The CDR3 DNA follows: TGTGCCAGCAGCAACCCCACAAGGATCTACGAGCAGTACGTC.

V gene TRBV12-3 or TRBV12-4 combines with J gene TRBJ1-1; TRBD1 matches 8 bases. V dropped 5 bases and J dropped 1; count of bases not matched to a gene: 6. There are 15 residues in the CDR3. The CDR3: CASSRRTGTNTEAFF. The CDR3 DNA reads as TGTGCCAGCAGTCGCCGGACAGGGACGAACACTGAAGCTTTCTTT.

This clonotype was observed a handful of times. The V gene is TRBV7-2, the J gene TRBJ2-2; no clear D gene. Deletions cut 2 bases from V and 0 bases from J, with 7 bases between. Germline-derived CDR1 and CDR2 are SGHTA and FQGNSA. This CDR3 has 15 amino acids. CDR3 sequence reads: CASSLRVSNTGELFF. The CDR3 nucleotides read TGTGCCAGCAGCTTACGGGTTTCGAACACCGGGGAGCTGTTTTTT.

The sample holds many counts of this clonotype. The V and J genes are TRBV30 and TRBJ1-5, with a possible D match to TRBD1 (5 bases). V lost 5 bases, J lost 6 bases, and 23 bases lay in between. CDR1 and CDR2 (germline): GTSNPN, SVGIG (reference sequence). CDR3 size: 16 residues. CDR3 nucleotides: TGTGCCTGGTCTATAATGGGGGGAAGTCAAGGTCAGCCCCAGCATTTT. Protein sequence: CAWSIMGGSQGQPQHF.

This rearrangement joins TRBV6-1 to TRBJ2-5; D may be TRBD1 (6 bases). V was clipped by 4 bases and J by 1 base, with 7 bases between them. Looked up from germline, CDR1 is MNHNS and CDR2 is SASEGT. This CDR3 has 13 residues. The CDR3 DNA follows: TGTGCCAGCAGTGTGACAGGCCAAGAGACCCAGTACTTC. Protein sequence: CASSVTGQETQYF.

At least ten counts were recorded for this clonotype. The chain couples TRBV4-3 to TRBJ2-1, with 7 bases that match TRBD2. Trimming took 2 bases from V and 1 from J; bases not matched to a gene: 5. The CDR3 consists of 16 residues. CDR1 and CDR2 (germline): LGHNA, YSLEER. CDR3 sequence: CASSQLGGMSYNEQFF. CDR3 nucleotides: TGCGCCAGCAGCCAACTGGGGGGGATGTCCTACAATGAGCAGTTCTTC.

The CDR3 sequence: CASSLGFGGNSPLHF. The CDR3 DNA reads as TGCGCCAGCAGCTTGGGCTTTGGCGGAAATTCACCCCTCCACTTT. The genes are TRBV5-1 and TRBJ1-6; D gene uncertain. The V end was cut by 0 bases, the J end by 7 bases, with 11 bases between. Germline lookup yields CDR1 SGHRS and CDR2 YFSETQ. The CDR3 runs to 15 residues.

This chain links TRBV7-2 with TRBJ2-1, with TRBD2 matching 7 bases. Germline V CDR1 and CDR2: SGHTA, FQGNSA. Trimming at V came to 6 bases and at J to 5 bases, leaving 4 bases not matched to a gene. This CDR3 spans 13 amino acids. The CDR3 loop reads CASSRGVDNEQFF. The CDR3 DNA follows: TGTGCCAGCAGTCGGGGGGTTGACAATGAGCAGTTCTTC.

The chain couples TRBV20-1 to TRBJ2-7; unclear D gene. In germline, CDR1 is DFQATT, CDR2 SNEGSKA (reference sequence). Trimming took 6 bases from V and 5 from J, leaving 14 bases between them. The CDR3 totals 12 residues. This CDR3 reads CSAIKKGDEQYF. CDR3 sequence (DNA): TGCAGTGCAATAAAGAAGGGTGACGAGCAGTACTTC.

This clonotype was detected only a few times. This chain uses TRBV11-3 with TRBJ2-2; 9 bases are shared with TRBD2. CDR1 and CDR2 (germline): SGHNT, YENEEA. This CDR3 has 16 amino acids. After removal of 3 bases from V and 6 bases from J, the junction contained 8 bases not matched to a gene. The CDR3 bases are TGTGCCAGCAGCTTTCGTGGCGCGGGGGGGCCCGGGGAGCTGTTTTTT. It codes for CASSFRGAGGPGELFF.

The table lists this clonotype with a few counts. The rearrangement links TRBV20-1 to TRBJ1-6, with 8 bases lining up with TRBD1. Unmatched junction bases numbered 10, after V lost 5 bases and J lost 7 bases. Germline V lookup: CDR1 DFQATT, CDR2 SNEGSKA (reference sequence). CDR3 size: 15 residues. CDR3 DNA: TGCAGTGCTCCCCCCTCCGGGACAGGAAATTCACCCCTCCACTTT. As protein: CSAPPSGTGNSPLHF.

This clonotype has only a few counts. This chain uses TRBV13 with TRBJ1-3, with D tentatively TRBD1 (6 bases). The CDR3 runs 13 residues. The V gene's germline CDR1 is PRHDT and CDR2 FYEKMQ (reference sequence). Trimming shortened V by 6 bases and J by 8 bases, and 14 bases separated the two germline ends. CDR3 residues: CASSTTGTDTIYF. Written as DNA, the CDR3 is TGTGCCAGCAGTACAACAGGGACGGACACCATATATTTT. Looking up the rest from reference TRBV13 and TRBJ1-3 gives the full variable domain: AAGVIQSPRHLIKEKRETATLKCYPIPRHDTVYWYQQGPGQDPQFLISFYEKMQSDKGSIPDRFSAQQFSDYHSELNMSSLELGDSALYFCASSTTGTDTIYFGEGSWLTVV.

Only a few counts were recorded for this clonotype. The V gene is TRBV7-2, the J gene TRBJ1-3; D is perhaps TRBD1 (5 bases). This CDR3 contains 14 residues. Trimming pared 4 bases from V and 1 base from J, leaving 8 bases between. The V gene's germline CDR1 is SGHTA and CDR2 FQGNSA. The CDR3 coding sequence is TGTGCCAGCAGCTCCAGGGTATCTGGAAACACCATATATTTT. It yields the protein CASSSRVSGNTIYF.

At least ten counts were recorded for this clonotype. This chain connects TRBV29-1 to TRBJ2-7; D is unresolved. Trimming stripped 6 bases from V and 4 bases from J, with 16 bases between. Germline V gene data show CDR1 as SQVTM and CDR2 as ANQGSEA. This CDR3 is built from 13 residues. The chain's CDR3 is CSVTNINPYEQYF. The CDR3, as DNA: TGCAGCGTCACGAACATAAATCCGTACGAGCAGTACTTC.

The chain combines TRBV7-9 with TRBJ1-6; TRBD1 might be the D (5 bases). This CDR3 spans 14 amino acids. Germline V gene data show CDR1 as SEHNR and CDR2 as FQNEAQ (reference sequence). V shed 5 bases and J shed 9 bases, with 14 bases lying between them. CDR3 loop: CASSTNAGSSPLHF. The DNA for the CDR3 is TGTGCCAGCAGCACTAATGCAGGGAGTTCACCCCTCCACTTT.

A few counts support this clonotype. The chain uses TRBV6-2 or TRBV6-3 and TRBJ2-5; D is possibly TRBD1 (5 bases). This CDR3 has 14 residues. The V and J ends lost 2 bases and 5 bases respectively, with 12 bases between them. Per germline, CDR1 MNHEY and CDR2 SVGEGT. CDR3 DNA sequence: TGTGCCAGCAGTTACAGATCCAGGGTGGAGACCCAGTACTTC. Protein: CASSYRSRVETQYF.

The chain uses TRBV14 and TRBJ1-2; the D is unclear. The V gene's germline CDR1 is SGHDN and CDR2 FVKESK. Trimming removed 1 base at V and 4 bases at J, with 13 bases between. This CDR3 is 15 amino acids long. CDR3 DNA sequence: TGTGCCAGCAGCCAAGCGCACAATAGTCCCTATGGCTACACCTTC. It is translated as CASSQAHNSPYGYTF.

The chain carries TRBV5-1 and TRBJ2-2; TRBD1 is a possible D gene (5 bases). Germline CDR1 SGHRS, CDR2 YFSETQ. Trimming left V 0 bases short and J 7 bases short, with 13 bases between. The CDR3 is 15 residues long. CDR3 protein: CASSLAAGLHGELFF. In nucleotides, the CDR3 is TGCGCCAGCAGCTTGGCCGCAGGGTTGCACGGGGAGCTGTTTTTT.

The rearrangement links TRBV6-2 or TRBV6-3 to TRBJ1-1; D not resolved. Trimming took off 3 bases at V and 5 bases at J, with 7 bases between the two ends. This CDR3 is 12 amino acids long. Germline V gene sequence: CDR1 MNHEY, CDR2 SVGEGT. The CDR3 reads CASSYRRTEAFF. The CDR3 DNA reads as TGTGCCAGCAGTTATAGACGTACTGAAGCTTTCTTT.